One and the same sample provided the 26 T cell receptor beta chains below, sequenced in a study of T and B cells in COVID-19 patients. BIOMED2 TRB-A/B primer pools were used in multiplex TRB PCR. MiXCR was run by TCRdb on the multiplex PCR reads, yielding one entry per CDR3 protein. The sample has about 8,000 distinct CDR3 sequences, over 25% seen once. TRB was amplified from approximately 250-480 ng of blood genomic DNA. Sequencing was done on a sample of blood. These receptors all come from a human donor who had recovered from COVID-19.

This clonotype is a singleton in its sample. As DNA, the CDR3 is TGCGCCAGCAGCTTGGCGGGCGATCCCTCTGGAAACACCATATATTTT. Protein sequence: CASSLAGDPSGNTIYF. The chain combines TRBV5-1 with TRBJ1-3; no clear D gene. Per germline, CDR1 SGHRS and CDR2 YFSETQ. The CDR3 spans 16 residues. Trimming cost V 0 bases and J 0 bases, with 10 bases left between them.

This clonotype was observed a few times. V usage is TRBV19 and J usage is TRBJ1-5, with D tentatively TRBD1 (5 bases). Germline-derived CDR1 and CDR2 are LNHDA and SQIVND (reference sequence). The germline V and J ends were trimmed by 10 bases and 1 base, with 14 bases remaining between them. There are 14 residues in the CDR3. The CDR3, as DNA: TGTGCCACTGCGACAGAGACGAGCAATCAGCCCCAGCATTTT. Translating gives CATATETSNQPQHF.

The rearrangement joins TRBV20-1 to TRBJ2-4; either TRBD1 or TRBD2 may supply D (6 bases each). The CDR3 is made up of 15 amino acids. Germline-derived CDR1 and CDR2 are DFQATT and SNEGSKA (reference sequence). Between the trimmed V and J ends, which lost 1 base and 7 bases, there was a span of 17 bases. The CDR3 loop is CSARGVTGRRNIQYF. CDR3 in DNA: TGCAGTGCTAGAGGGGTAACAGGGAGGCGGAACATTCAGTACTTC.

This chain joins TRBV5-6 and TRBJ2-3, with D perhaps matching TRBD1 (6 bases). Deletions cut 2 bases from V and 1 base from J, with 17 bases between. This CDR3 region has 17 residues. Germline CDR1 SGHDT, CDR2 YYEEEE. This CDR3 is CASSLGYGGEGTDTQYF. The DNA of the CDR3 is TGTGCCAGCAGCTTAGGGTATGGGGGCGAGGGCACAGATACGCAGTATTTT.

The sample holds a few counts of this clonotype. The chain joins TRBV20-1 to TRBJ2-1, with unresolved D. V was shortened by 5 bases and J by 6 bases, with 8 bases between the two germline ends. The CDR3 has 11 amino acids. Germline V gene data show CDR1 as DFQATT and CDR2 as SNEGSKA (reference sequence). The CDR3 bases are TGCAGTGCTCCAGACGTCAATGAGCAGTTCTTC. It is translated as CSAPDVNEQFF.

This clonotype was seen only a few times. The DNA of the CDR3 is TGTGCCAGCAGCTTCGTTACAGGGGGCAGGGAAAAACTGTTTTTT. As protein: CASSFVTGGREKLFF. V and J are TRBV11-1 and TRBJ1-4; 9 nucleotides match TRBD1. CDR3 size: 15 residues. The trim removed 3 bases at V and 8 bases at J, leaving 7 bases unmatched. Per germline, CDR1 SGHAT and CDR2 FQDESV (reference sequence).

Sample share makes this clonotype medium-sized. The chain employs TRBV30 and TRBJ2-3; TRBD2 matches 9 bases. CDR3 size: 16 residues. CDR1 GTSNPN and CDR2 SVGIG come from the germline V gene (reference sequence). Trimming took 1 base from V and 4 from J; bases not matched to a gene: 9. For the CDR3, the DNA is TGTGCCTGGAGTGGGGCGGGGGGGGCGCGGGCAGATACGCAGTATTTT. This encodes CAWSGAGGARADTQYF.

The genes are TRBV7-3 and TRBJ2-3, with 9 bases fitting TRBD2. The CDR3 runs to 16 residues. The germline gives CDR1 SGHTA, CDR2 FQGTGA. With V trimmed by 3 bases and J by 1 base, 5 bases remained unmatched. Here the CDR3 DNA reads TGTGCCAGCAGCTTTGACGCTAGCGGGGGCACAGATACGCAGTATTTT. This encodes CASSFDASGGTDTQYF.

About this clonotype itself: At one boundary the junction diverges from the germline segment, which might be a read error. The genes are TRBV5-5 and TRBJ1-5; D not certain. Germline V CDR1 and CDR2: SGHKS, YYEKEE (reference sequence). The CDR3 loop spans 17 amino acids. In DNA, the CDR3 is TGTACCAGCAGCTTGCTCGAAACTTCCGACCGGAATCAGCCCCAGCATTTT. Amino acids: CTSSLLETSDRNQPQHF.

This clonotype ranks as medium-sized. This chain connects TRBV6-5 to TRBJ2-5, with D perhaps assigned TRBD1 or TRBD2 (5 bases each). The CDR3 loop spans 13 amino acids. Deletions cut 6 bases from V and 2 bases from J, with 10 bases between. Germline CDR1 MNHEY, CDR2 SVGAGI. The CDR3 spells CASRIWGQETQYF. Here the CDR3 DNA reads TGTGCCAGCAGAATCTGGGGGCAAGAGACCCAGTACTTC.

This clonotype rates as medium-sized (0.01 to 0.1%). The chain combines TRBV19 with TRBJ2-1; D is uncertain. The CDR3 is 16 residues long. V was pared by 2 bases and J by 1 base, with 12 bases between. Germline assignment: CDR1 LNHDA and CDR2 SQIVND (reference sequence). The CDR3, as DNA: TGTGCCAGTAGTATAAGAGGTGGGCTTTCCTACAATGAGCAGTTCTTC. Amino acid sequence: CASSIRGGLSYNEQFF.

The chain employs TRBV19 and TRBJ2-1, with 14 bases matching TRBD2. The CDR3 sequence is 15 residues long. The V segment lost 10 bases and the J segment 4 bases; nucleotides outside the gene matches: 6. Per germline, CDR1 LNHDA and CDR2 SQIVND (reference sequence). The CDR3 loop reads CATATSGGGYNEQFF. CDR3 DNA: TGTGCCACCGCGACTAGCGGGGGGGGATACAATGAGCAGTTCTTC.

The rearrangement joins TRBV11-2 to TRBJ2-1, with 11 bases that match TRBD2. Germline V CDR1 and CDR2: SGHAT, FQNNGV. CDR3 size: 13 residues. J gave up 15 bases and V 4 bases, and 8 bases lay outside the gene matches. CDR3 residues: CASSSTSGGWVFF. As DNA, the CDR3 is TGTGCCAGCAGCTCCACTAGCGGGGGCTGGGTGTTCTTC.

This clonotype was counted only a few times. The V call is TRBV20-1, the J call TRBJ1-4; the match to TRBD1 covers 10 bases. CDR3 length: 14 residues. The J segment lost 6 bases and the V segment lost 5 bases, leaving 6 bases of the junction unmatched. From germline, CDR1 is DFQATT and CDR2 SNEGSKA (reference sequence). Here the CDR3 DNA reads TGCAGTGCTCCGGACAGGGGGAGGGATGAAAAACTGTTTTTT. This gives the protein CSAPDRGRDEKLFF.

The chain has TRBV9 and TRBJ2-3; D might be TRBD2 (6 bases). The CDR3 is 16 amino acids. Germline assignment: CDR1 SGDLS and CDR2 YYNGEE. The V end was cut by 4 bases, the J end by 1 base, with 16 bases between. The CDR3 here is CASSFGLRLGTDTQYF. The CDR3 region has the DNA TGTGCCAGCAGCTTCGGACTAAGGCTCGGCACAGATACGCAGTATTTT. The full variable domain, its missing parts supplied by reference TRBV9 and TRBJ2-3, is DSGVTQTPKHLITATGQRVTLRCSPRSGDLSVYWYQQSLDQGLQFLIQYYNGEERAKGNILERFSAQQFPDLHSELNLSSLELGDSALYFCASSFGLRLGTDTQYFGPGTRLTVL.

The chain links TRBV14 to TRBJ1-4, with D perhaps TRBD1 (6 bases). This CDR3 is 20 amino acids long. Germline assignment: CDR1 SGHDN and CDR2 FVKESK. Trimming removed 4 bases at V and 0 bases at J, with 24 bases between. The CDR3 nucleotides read TGTGCCAGCAGCCCGCGAACAACACAGGGTCCCCGTGCAACTAATGAAAAACTGTTTTTT. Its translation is CASSPRTTQGPRATNEKLFF.

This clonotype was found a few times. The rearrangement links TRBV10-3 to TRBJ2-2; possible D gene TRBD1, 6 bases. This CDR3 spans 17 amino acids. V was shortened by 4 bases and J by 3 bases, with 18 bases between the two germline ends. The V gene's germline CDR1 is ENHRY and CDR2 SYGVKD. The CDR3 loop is CAISGPRVGADTGELFF. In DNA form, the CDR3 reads TGTGCCATCAGTGGTCCCCGCGTGGGGGCAGACACCGGGGAGCTGTTTTTT.

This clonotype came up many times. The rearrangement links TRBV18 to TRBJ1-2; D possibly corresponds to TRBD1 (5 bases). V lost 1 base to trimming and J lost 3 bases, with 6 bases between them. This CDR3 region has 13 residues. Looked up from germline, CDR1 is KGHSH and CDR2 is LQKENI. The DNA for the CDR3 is TGTGCCAGCTCACCACTGGGGGACTATGGCTACACCTTC. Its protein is CASSPLGDYGYTF.

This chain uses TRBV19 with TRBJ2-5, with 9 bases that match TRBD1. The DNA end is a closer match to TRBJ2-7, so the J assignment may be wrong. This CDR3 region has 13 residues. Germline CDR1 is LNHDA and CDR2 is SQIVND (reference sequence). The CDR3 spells CASRGQGGHEQYF. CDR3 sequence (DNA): TGTGCCAGTAGGGGACAGGGCGGCCACGAGCAGTACTTC.

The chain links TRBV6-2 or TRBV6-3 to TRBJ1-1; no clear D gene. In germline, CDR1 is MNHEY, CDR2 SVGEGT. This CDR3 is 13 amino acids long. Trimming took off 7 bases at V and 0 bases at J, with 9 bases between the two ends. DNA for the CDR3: TGTGCCAGCACCATTGGGGTGAACACTGAAGCTTTCTTT. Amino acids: CASTIGVNTEAFF.

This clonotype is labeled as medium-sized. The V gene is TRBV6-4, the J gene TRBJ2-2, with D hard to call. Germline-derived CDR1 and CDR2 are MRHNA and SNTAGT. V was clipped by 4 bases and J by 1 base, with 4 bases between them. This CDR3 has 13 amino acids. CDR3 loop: CASSVENTGELFF. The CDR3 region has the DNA TGTGCCAGCAGTGTGGAGAACACCGGGGAGCTGTTTTTT.

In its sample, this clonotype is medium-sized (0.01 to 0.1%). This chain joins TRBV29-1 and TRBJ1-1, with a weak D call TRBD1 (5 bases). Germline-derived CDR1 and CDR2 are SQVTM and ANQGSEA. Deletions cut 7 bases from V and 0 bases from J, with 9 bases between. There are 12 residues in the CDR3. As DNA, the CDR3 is TGCAGCGGGGGGGGGATGAACACTGAAGCTTTCTTT. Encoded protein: CSGGGMNTEAFF.

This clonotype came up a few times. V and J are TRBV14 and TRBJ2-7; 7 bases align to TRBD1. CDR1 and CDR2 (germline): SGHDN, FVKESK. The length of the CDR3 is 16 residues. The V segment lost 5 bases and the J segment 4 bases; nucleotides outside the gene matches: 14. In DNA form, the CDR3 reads TGTGCCAGCAGCTCAGCCCCGGGACAGTTCCGGTACGAGCAGTACTTC. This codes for CASSSAPGQFRYEQYF.

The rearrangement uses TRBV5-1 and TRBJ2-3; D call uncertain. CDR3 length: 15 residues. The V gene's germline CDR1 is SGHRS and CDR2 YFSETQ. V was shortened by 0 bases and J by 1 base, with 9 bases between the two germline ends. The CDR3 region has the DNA TGCGCCAGCAGCTTGGGCAGCGCTGGCACAGATACGCAGTATTTT. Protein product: CASSLGSAGTDTQYF.

The CDR3 reads CASSQDHLLANYGYTF. CDR3 in DNA: TGTGCCAGCAGCCAAGATCACCTCTTAGCTAACTATGGCTACACCTTC. V and J are TRBV14 and TRBJ1-2; D remains ambiguous. V was trimmed by 0 bases and J by 0 bases, leaving 11 bases between them. Per germline, CDR1 SGHDN and CDR2 FVKESK. The CDR3 is 16 residues long.

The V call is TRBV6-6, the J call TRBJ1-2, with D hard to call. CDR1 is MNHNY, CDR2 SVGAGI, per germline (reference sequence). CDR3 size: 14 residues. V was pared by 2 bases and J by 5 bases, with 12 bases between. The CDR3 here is CASSYDAEWYGYTF. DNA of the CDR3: TGTGCCAGCAGTTACGATGCAGAATGGTATGGCTACACCTTC.